The clone carrying this TCR beta chain occurred many times. This sample was included in a study of T-cell memory formation after mild COVID-19. There are 13 residues in the CDR3. The germline CDR1 and CDR2 sequences are SGHKS and YYEKEE (reference sequence). Trimming took 6 bases from V and 3 from J, leaving 9 bases between them. TCRdb redid the calling of the 5' RACE reads with MiXCR, one entry per CDR3 protein. The table shows 30,000 to 45,000 distinct CDR3 sequences, with roughly an eighth occurring only once. V usage is TRBV5-5 and J usage is TRBJ2-2, with D perhaps TRBD2 (6 bases). The sample taken for sequencing was PBMCs or a T cell subset sorted from them (not recorded which). The origin of this receptor is a man younger than 35 who had mild COVID-19 (a few samples of this study predate the infection). Cell type and time point are not known. The CDR3 DNA follows: TGTGCCAGCACGGGACTCTACACCGGGGAGCTGTTTTTT. This sequence encodes CASTGLYTGELFF.